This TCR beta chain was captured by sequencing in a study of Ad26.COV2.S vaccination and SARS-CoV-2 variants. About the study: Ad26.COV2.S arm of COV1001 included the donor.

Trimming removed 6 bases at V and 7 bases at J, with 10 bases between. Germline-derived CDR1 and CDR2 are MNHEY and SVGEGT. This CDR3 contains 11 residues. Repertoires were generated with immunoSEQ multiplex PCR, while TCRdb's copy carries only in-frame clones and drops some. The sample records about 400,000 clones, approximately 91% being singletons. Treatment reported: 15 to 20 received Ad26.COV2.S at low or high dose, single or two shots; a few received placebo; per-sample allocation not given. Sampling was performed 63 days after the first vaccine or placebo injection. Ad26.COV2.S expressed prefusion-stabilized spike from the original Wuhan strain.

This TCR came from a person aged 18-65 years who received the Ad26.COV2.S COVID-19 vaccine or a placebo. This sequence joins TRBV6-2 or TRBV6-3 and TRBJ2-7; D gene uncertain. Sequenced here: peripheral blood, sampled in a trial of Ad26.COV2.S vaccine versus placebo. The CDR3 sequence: CASSHGREQYF. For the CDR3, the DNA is TGTGCCAGCAGCCACGGGCGGGAGCAGTACTTC.